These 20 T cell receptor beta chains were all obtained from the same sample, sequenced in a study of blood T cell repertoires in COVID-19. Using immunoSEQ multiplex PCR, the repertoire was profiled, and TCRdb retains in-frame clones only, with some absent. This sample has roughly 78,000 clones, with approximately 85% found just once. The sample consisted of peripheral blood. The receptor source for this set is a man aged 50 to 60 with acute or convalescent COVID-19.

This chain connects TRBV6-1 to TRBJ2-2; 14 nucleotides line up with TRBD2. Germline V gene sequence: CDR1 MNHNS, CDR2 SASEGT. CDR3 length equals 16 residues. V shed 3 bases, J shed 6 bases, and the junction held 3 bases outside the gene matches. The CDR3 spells CASSETSGGAAGELFF. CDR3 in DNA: TGTGCCAGCAGTGAGACTAGCGGGGGGGCGGCCGGGGAGCTGTTTTTT.

The chain's CDR3 is CASSADRGNEKLFF. The DNA of the CDR3 is TGTGCCAGCAGTGCCGACAGGGGTAATGAAAAACTGTTTTTT. The V and J genes are TRBV2 and TRBJ1-4; 8 bases line up with TRBD1. The J segment lost 4 bases and the V segment lost 4 bases, leaving 2 bases of the junction unmatched. There are 14 residues in the CDR3. In germline, CDR1 is SNHLY, CDR2 FYNNEI.

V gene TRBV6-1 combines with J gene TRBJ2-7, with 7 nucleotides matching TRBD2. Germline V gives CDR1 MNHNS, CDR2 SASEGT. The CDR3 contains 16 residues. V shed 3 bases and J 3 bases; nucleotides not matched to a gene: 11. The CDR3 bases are TGTGCCAGCAGTGAGCCCGGGGCTGGCGGGGGCTACGAGCAGTACTTC. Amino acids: CASSEPGAGGGYEQYF.

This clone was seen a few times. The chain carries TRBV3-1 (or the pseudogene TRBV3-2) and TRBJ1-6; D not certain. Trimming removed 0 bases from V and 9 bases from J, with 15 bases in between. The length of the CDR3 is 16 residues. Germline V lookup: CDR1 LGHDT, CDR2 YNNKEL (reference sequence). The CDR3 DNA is TGTGCCAGCAGCCAAGACGCCGGGTTGGATCTTTCACCCCTCCACTTT. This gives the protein CASSQDAGLDLSPLHF.

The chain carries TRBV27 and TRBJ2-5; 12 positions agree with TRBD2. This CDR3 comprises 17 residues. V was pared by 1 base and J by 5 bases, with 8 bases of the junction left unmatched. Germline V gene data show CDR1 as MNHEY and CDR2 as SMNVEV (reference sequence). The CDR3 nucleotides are TGTGCCAGCAGTTTATACGGGCGACTAGCGGGGGATGAGACCCAGTACTTC. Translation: CASSLYGRLAGDETQYF.

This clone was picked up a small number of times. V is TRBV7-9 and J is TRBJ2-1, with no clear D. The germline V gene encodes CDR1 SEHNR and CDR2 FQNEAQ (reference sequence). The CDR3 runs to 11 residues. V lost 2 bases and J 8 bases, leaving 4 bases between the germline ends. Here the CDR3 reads CASSLPDEQFF. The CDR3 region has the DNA TGTGCCAGCAGCTTACCCGATGAGCAGTTCTTC.

The CDR3: CASSKDRVNEKLFF. The CDR3 DNA reads TGTGCCAGCAGTAAGGACAGGGTCAATGAAAAACTGTTTTTT. The V gene is TRBV6-1, the J gene TRBJ1-4; 8 bases match TRBD1. The V and J ends lost 5 bases and 5 bases, in that order; junction bases with no gene match: 4. This CDR3 has 14 residues. The V gene's germline CDR1 is MNHNS and CDR2 SASEGT.

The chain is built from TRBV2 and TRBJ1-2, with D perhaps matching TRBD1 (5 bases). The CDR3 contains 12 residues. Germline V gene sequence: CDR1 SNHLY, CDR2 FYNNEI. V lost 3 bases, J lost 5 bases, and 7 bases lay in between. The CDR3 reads CASSEDTYGYTF. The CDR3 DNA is TGTGCCAGCAGTGAGGACACATATGGCTACACCTTC.

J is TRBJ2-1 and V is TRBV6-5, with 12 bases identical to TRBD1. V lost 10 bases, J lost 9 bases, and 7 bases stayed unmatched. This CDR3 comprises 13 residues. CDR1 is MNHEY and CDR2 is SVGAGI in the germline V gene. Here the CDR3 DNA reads TGTGCCACAGGGACAGGGGGCGAATTTGAGCAGTTCTTC. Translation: CATGTGGEFEQFF.

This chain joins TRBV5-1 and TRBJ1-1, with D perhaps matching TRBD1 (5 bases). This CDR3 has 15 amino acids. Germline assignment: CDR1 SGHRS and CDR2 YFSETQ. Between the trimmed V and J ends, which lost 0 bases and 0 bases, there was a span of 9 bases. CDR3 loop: CASSLAGLMNTEAFF. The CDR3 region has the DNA TGCGCCAGCAGCTTGGCGGGACTTATGAACACTGAAGCTTTCTTT. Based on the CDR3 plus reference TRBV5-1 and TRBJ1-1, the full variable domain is KAGVTQTPRYLIKTRGQQVTLSCSPISGHRSVSWYQQTPGQGLQFLFEYFSETQRNKGNFPGRFSGRQFSNSRSEMNVSTLELGDSALYLCASSLAGLMNTEAFFGQGTRLTVV.

CDR3 bases: TGCAGCGCTGCCGGGACTAGCGGGGGCCGAAGCACAGATACGCAGTATTTT. It yields the protein CSAAGTSGGRSTDTQYF. The chain links TRBV29-1 to TRBJ2-3; 14 positions match TRBD2. J gave up 0 bases and V 7 bases, and 9 bases lay outside the gene matches. There are 17 residues in the CDR3. Germline V gene data show CDR1 as SQVTM and CDR2 as ANQGSEA.

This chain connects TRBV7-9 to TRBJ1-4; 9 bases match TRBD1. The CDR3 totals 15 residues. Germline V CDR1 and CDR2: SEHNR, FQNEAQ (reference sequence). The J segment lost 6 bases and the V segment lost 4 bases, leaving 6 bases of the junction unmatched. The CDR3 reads CASSWGQGGDEKLFF. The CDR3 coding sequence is TGTGCCAGCAGCTGGGGACAGGGAGGGGATGAAAAACTGTTTTTT. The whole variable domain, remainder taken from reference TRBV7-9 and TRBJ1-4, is DTGVSQNPRHKITKRGQNVTFRCDPISEHNRLYWYRQTLGQGPEFLTYFQNEAQLEKSRLLSDRFSAERPKGSFSTLEIQRTEQGDSAMYLCASSWGQGGDEKLFFGSGTQLSVL.

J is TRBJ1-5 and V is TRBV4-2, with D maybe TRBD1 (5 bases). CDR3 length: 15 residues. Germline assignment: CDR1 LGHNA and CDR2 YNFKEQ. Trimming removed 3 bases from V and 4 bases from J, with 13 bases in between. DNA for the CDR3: TGTGCCAGCAGCCATGACACGGGGGGGAATCAGCCCCAGCATTTT. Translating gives CASSHDTGGNQPQHF.

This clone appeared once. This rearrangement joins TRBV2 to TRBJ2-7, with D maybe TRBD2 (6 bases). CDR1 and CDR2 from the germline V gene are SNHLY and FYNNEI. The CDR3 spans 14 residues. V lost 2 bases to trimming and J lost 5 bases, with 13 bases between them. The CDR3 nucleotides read TGTGCCAGCAGTGAAACGGGGACTTTGCACGAGCAGTACTTC. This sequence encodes CASSETGTLHEQYF. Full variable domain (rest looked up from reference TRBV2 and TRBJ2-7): EPEVTQTPSHQVTQMGQEVILRCVPISNHLYFYWYRQILGQKVEFLVSFYNNEISEKSEIFDDQFSVERPDGSNFTLKIRSTKLEDSAMYFCASSETGTLHEQYFGPGTRLTVT.

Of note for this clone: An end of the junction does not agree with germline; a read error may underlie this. CDR3 coding DNA: TGTGCCAGCAGTCAAGCGCGACAGGTCCGGCCCCTCCACTTT. Translation: CASSQARQVRPLHF. The rearrangement joins TRBV6-1 to TRBJ1-6, with D perhaps TRBD1 (6 bases). This CDR3 is 14 amino acids long. In germline, CDR1 is MNHNS, CDR2 SASEGT.

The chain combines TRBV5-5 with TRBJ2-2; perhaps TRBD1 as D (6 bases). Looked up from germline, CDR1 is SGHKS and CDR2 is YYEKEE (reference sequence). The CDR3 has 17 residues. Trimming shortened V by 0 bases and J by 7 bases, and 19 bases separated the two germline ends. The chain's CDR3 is CASSLEVVPGVGGELFF. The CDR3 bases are TGTGCCAGCAGCTTGGAAGTAGTCCCAGGGGTGGGCGGGGAGCTGTTTTTT.

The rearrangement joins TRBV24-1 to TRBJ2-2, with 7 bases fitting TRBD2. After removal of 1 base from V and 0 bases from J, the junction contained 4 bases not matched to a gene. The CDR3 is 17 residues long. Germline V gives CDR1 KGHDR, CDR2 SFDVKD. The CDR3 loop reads CATSDFSSGTNTGELFF. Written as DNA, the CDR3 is TGTGCCACCAGTGATTTTTCTAGCGGAACGAACACCGGGGAGCTGTTTTTT.

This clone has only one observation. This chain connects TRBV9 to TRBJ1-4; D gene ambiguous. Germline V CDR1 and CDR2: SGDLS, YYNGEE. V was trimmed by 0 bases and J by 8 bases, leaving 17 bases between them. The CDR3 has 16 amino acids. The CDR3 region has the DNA TGTGCCAGCAGCGTAGGTGGTATCCATGGTGAGGAAAAACTGTTTTTT. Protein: CASSVGGIHGEEKLFF.

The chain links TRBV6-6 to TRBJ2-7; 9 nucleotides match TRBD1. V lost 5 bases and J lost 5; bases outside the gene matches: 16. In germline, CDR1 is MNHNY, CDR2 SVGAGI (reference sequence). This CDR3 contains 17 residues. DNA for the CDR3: TGTGCCAGCAGTCCCAAGAGAGGGACAGGGCTTCCCCACGAGCAGTACTTC. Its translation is CASSPKRGTGLPHEQYF.

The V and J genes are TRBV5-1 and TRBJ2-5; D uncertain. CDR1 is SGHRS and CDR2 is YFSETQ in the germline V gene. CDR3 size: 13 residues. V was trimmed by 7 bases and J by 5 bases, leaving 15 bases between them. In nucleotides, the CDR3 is TGCGCCAGCGCAACCGACTCCCCTGAGACCCAGTACTTC. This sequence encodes CASATDSPETQYF.